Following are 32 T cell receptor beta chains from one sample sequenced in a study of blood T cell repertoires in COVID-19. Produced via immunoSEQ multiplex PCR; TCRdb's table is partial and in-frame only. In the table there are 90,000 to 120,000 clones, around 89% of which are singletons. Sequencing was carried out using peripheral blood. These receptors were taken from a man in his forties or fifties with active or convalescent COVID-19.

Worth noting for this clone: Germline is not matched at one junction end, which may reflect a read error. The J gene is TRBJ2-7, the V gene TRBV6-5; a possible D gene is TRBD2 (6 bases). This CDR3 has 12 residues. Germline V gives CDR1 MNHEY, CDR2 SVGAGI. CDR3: CATQAFPRDCIF. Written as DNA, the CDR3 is TGTGCCACCCAGGCATTTCCCCGGGACTGTATTTTT.

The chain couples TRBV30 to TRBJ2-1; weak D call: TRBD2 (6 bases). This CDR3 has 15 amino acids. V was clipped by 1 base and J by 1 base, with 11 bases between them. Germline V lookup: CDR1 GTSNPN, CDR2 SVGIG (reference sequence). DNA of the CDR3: TGTGCCTGGAGTGGTTTAGCGGATTCCTACAATGAGCAGTTCTTC. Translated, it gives CAWSGLADSYNEQFF.

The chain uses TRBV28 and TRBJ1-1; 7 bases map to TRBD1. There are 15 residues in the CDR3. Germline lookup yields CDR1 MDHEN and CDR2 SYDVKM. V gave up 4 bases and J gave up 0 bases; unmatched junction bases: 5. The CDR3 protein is CASSSHGTVNTEAFF. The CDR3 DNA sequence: TGTGCCAGCAGTTCACATGGGACAGTGAACACTGAAGCTTTCTTT.

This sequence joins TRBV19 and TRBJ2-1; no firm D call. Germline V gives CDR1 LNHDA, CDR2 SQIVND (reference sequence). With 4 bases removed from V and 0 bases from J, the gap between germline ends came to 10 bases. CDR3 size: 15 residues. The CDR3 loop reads CASSSYRSSYNEQFF. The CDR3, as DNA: TGTGCCAGTAGTAGCTACAGAAGCTCCTACAATGAGCAGTTCTTC.

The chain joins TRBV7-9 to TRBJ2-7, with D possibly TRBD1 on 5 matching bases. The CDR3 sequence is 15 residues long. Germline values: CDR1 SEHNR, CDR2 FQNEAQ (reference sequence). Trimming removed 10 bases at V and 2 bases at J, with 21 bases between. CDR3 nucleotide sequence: TGTGCCACGTTAAAGCCAGGGTTGCAAGCCTACGAGCAGTACTTC. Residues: CATLKPGLQAYEQYF.

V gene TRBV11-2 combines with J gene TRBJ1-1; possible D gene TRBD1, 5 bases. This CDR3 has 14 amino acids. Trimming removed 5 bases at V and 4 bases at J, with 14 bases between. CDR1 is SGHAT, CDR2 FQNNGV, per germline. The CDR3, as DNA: TGTGCCAGCAGCCGAGCAGGGTACGCCACTGAAGCTTTCTTT. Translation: CASSRAGYATEAFF.

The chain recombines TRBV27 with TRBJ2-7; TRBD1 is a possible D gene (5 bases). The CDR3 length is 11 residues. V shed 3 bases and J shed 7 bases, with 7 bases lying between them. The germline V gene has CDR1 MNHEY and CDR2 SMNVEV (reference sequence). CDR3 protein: CASSFSGEQYF. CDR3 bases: TGTGCCAGCAGTTTCTCAGGGGAGCAGTACTTC.

In DNA form, the CDR3 reads TGCGCCAGCAGCCTAAAATCCCCGGGAGCTTACAATGAGCAGTTCTTC. Amino acids: CASSLKSPGAYNEQFF. V gene TRBV5-1 combines with J gene TRBJ2-1; maybe TRBD2 (6 bases). This CDR3 is built from 16 residues. Germline V gene lookup returns CDR1 SGHRS and CDR2 YFSETQ. The V end lost 4 bases, the J end lost 4 bases, and 18 bases lay between the germline ends. Together with reference TRBV5-1 and TRBJ2-1, the CDR3 gives the full variable domain: KAGVTQTPRYLIKTRGQQVTLSCSPISGHRSVSWYQQTPGQGLQFLFEYFSETQRNKGNFPGRFSGRQFSNSRSEMNVSTLELGDSALYLCASSLKSPGAYNEQFFGPGTRLTVL.

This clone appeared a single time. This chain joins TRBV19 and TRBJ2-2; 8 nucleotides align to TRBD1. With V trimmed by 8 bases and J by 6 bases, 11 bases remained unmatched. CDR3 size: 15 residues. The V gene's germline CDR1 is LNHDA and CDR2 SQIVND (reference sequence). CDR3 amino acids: CASQSQGAYAGELFF. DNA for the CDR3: TGTGCCAGTCAATCCCAGGGGGCTTACGCCGGGGAGCTGTTTTTT.

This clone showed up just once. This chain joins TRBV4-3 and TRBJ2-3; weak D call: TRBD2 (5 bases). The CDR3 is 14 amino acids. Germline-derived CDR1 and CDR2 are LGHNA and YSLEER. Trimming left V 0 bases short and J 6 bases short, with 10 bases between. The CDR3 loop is CASSQDEGADTQYF. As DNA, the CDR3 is TGCGCCAGCAGCCAAGATGAGGGAGCCGATACGCAGTATTTT.

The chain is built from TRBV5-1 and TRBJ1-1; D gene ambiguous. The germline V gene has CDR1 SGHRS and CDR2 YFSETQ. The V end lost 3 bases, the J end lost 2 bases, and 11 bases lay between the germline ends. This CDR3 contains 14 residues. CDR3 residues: CASSSIGGNTEAFF. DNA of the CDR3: TGCGCCAGCAGCTCTATTGGCGGAAACACTGAAGCTTTCTTT. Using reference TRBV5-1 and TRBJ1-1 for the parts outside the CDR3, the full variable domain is KAGVTQTPRYLIKTRGQQVTLSCSPISGHRSVSWYQQTPGQGLQFLFEYFSETQRNKGNFPGRFSGRQFSNSRSEMNVSTLELGDSALYLCASSSIGGNTEAFFGQGTRLTVV.

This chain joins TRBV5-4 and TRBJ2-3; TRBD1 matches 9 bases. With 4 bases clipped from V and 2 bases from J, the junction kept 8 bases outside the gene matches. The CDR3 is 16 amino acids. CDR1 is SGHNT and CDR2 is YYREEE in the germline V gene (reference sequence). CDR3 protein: CASSPQGQGYTDTQYF. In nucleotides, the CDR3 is TGTGCCAGCAGCCCACAGGGACAGGGCTACACAGATACGCAGTATTTT.

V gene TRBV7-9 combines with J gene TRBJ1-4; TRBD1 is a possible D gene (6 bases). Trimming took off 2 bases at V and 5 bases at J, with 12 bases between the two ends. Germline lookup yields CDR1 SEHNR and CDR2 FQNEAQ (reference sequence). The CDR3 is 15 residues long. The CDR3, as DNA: TGTGCCAGCAGCTTAAAAGGGGGTGCCAATGAAAAACTGTTTTTT. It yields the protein CASSLKGGANEKLFF. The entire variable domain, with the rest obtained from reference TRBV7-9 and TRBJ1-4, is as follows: DTGVSQNPRHKITKRGQNVTFRCDPISEHNRLYWYRQTLGQGPEFLTYFQNEAQLEKSRLLSDRFSAERPKGSFSTLEIQRTEQGDSAMYLCASSLKGGANEKLFFGSGTQLSVL.

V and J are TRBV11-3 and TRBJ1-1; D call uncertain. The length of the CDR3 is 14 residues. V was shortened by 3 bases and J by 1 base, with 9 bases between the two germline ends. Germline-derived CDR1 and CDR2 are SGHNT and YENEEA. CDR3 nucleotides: TGTGCCAGCAGCTTGAATGAGGGGAACACTGAAGCTTTCTTT. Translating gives CASSLNEGNTEAFF.

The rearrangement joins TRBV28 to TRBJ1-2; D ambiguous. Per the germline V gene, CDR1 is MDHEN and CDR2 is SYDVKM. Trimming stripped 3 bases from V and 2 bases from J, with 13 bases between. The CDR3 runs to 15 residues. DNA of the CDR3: TGTGCCAGCAGTTTCAATCAGGATCGCAACTATGGCTACACCTTC. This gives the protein CASSFNQDRNYGYTF.

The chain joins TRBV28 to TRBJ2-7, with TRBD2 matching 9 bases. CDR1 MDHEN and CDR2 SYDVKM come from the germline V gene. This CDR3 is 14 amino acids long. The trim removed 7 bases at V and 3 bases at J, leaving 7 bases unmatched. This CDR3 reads CASKPGLADYEQYF. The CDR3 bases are TGTGCCAGCAAACCGGGACTAGCAGACTACGAGCAGTACTTC.

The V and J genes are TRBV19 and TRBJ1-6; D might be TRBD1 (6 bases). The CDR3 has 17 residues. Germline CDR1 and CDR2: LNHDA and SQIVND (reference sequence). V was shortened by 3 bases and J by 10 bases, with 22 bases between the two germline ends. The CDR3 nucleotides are TGTGCCAGTAGTATCAGGACAGCGGACGTTATGAGGTCACCCCTCCACTTT. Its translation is CASSIRTADVMRSPLHF.

CDR3 coding DNA: TGTGCCAGCAGCCCGGACAGAATCAATCAGCCCCAGCATTTT. Translated: CASSPDRINQPQHF. This chain uses TRBV7-9 with TRBJ1-5; D may be TRBD1 (6 bases). The CDR3 has 14 amino acids. The V and J ends lost 5 bases and 3 bases respectively, with 11 bases between them. Germline V gene sequence: CDR1 SEHNR, CDR2 FQNEAQ (reference sequence).

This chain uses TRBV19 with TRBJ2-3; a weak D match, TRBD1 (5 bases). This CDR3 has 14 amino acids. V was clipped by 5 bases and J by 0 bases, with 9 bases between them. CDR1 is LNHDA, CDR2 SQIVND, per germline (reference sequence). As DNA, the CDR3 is TGTGCCAGTAGTTCGCAGGGAAGCACAGATACGCAGTATTTT. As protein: CASSSQGSTDTQYF.

This chain's CDR3 is CASSDRVGATEAFF. The CDR3 region has the DNA TGTGCCAGCAGCGACAGGGTGGGGGCCACTGAAGCTTTCTTT. The gene calls are TRBV2 and TRBJ1-1; 7 nucleotides line up with TRBD1. This CDR3 comprises 14 residues. Germline CDR1 reads SNHLY; CDR2 reads FYNNEI. Germline trimming cut 6 bases from V and 4 bases from J; bases unmatched to any gene: 8.

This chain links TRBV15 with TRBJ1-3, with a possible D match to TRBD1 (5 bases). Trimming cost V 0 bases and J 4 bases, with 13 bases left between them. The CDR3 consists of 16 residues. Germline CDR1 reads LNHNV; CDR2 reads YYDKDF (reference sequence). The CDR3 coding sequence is TGTGCCACCAGCAGAGATCGGGCAGGGCTAGGAAACACCATATATTTT. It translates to CATSRDRAGLGNTIYF. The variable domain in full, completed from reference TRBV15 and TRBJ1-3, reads DAMVIQNPRYQVTQFGKPVTLSCSQTLNHNVMYWYQQKSSQAPKLLFHYYDKDFNNEADTPDNFQSRRPNTSFCFLDIRSPGLGDTAMYLCATSRDRAGLGNTIYFGEGSWLTVV.

CDR3 protein: CASREQTSGERNEQFF. In DNA, the CDR3 is TGTGCCAGCAGGGAACAGACTAGCGGGGAGAGGAATGAGCAGTTCTTC. J is TRBJ2-1 and V is TRBV2; 11 nucleotides line up with TRBD2. CDR1 and CDR2 (germline): SNHLY, FYNNEI. J was trimmed by 7 bases and V by 6 bases; bases with no gene match: 11. The CDR3 covers 16 residues.

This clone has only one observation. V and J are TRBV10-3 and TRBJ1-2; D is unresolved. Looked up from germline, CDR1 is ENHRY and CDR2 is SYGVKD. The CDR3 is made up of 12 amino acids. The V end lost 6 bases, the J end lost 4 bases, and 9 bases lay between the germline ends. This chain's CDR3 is CAISPDIYGYTF. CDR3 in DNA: TGTGCCATCAGCCCCGACATCTATGGCTACACCTTC.

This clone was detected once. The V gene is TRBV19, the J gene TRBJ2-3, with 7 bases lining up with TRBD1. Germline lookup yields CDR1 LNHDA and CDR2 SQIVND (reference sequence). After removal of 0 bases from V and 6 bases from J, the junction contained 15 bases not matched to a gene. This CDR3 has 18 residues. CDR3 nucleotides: TGTGCCAGTAGTATAGATCTTTCGGCAGGGGGTACGTGGGATACGCAGTATTTT. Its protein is CASSIDLSAGGTWDTQYF.

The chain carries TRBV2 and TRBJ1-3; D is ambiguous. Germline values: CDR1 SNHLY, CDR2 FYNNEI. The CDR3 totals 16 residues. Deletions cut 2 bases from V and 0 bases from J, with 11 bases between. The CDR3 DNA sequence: TGTGCCAGCAGTGAATCTGCTCACTACTCTGGAAACACCATATATTTT. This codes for CASSESAHYSGNTIYF.

In nucleotides, the CDR3 is TGTGCCAGTAGAAGGACAGCATACATCGACACTGAAGCTTTCTTT. Residues: CASRRTAYIDTEAFF. The chain carries TRBV19 and TRBJ1-1; weak D call: TRBD1 (6 bases). Trimming removed 6 bases at V and 3 bases at J, with 17 bases between. Germline-derived CDR1 and CDR2 are LNHDA and SQIVND (reference sequence). CDR3 length: 15 amino acids.

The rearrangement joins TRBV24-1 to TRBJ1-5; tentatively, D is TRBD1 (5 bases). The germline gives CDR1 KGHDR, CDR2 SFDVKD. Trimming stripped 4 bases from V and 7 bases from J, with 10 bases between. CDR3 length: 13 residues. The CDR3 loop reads CATSDRVGQPQHF. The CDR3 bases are TGTGCCACCAGTGACAGGGTAGGCCAGCCCCAGCATTTT.

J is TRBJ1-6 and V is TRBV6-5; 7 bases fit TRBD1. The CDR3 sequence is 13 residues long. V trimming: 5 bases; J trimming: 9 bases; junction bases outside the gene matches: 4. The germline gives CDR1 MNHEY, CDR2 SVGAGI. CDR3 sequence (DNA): TGTGCCAGCAGTCTTACAGGGGTTTCACCCCTCCACTTT. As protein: CASSLTGVSPLHF.

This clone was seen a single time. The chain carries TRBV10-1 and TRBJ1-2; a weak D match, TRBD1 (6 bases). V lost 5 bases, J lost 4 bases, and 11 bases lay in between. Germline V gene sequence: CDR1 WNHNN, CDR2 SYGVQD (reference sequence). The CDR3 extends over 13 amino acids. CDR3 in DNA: TGCGCCAGCAGTCCCGACAGGCGCTATGGCTACACCTTC. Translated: CASSPDRRYGYTF.

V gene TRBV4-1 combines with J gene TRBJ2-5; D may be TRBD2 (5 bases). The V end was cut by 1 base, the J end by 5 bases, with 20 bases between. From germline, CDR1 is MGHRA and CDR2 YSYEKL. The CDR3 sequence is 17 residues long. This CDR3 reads CASSQGWTRSTGETQYF. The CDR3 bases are TGCGCCAGCAGCCAAGGGTGGACTCGATCCACGGGGGAGACCCAGTACTTC.

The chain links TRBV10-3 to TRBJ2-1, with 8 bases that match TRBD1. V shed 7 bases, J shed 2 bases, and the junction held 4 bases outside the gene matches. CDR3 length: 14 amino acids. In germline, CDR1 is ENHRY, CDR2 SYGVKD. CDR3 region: CAIKQGVTYNEQFF. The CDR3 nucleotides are TGTGCCATCAAACAGGGGGTAACCTACAATGAGCAGTTCTTC.

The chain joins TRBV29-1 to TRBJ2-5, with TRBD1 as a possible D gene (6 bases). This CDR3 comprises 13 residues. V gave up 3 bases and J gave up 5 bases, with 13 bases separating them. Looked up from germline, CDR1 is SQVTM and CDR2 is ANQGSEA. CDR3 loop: CSVDGLRGETQYF. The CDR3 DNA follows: TGCAGCGTTGATGGTCTAAGGGGGGAGACCCAGTACTTC.